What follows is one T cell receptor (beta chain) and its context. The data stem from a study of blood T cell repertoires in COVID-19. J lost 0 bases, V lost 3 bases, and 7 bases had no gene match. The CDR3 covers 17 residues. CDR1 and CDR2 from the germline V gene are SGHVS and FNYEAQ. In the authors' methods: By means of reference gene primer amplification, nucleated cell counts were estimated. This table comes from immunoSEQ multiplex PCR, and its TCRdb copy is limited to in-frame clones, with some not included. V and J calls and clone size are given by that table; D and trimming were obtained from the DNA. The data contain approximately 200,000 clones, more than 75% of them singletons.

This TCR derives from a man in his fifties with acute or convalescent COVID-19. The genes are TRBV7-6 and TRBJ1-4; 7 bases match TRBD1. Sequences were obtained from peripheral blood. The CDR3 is CASSFSSGGSTNEKLFF. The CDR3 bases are TGTGCCAGCAGCTTTAGTTCAGGGGGGTCAACTAATGAAAAACTGTTTTTT.